The entry below gives a single TCR beta chain sequence along with its context. This CDR3 comprises 16 residues. The germline gives CDR1 MGHRA, CDR2 YSYEKL. Trimming cost V 1 base and J 6 bases; bases outside gene matches: 3. Recruits, aged roughly 18 to 90 years, lived in 25 or so US areas. The data derive from a study of blood T cell repertoires in COVID-19. Study overall: In each case, the material was cDNA or gDNA derived from T cells, B-cell-depleted T cells, or PBMCs.

TCRdb's table, derived via immunoSEQ multiplex PCR, lists solely in-frame clones and lacks some. There are around 310,000 clones in the sample; 85% to 90% occur only once, and over 9% lies in the top ten. Sequencing was performed on PBMCs or T cells enriched from blood (not recorded which). This chain links TRBV4-1 with TRBJ2-7; 16 nucleotides agree with TRBD2. This TCR came from a woman between 25 and 40 years old who had recovered from COVID-19. The CDR3 spells CASSQVGTSGRGEQYF. The CDR3 DNA reads as TGCGCCAGCAGCCAAGTTGGGACTAGCGGGAGGGGCGAGCAGTACTTC.